The 14 T cell receptor beta chains presented below share a single source sample, sequenced in a study of blood T cell repertoires in COVID-19. Assay used: immunoSEQ multiplex PCR; TCRdb lists only in-frame clones, some missing. Of 200,000 to 250,000 clones in the sample, about 87% were seen once. Sequencing was carried out using peripheral blood. These receptors all come from a man between 65 and 85 years old with acute or convalescent COVID-19.

This chain uses TRBV20-1 with TRBJ2-1; TRBD2 matches at 8 bases. V trimming: 3 bases; J trimming: 0 bases; junction bases outside the gene matches: 4. Germline V CDR1 and CDR2: DFQATT, SNEGSKA (reference sequence). CDR3 size: 15 residues. The DNA of the CDR3 is TGCAGTGCTAGTGGACTAGCCAGCTCCTACAATGAGCAGTTCTTC. This codes for CSASGLASSYNEQFF.

The chain joins TRBV15 to TRBJ2-3; D is ambiguous. The CDR3 is 16 amino acids. The ends were cut back, 0 bases at V and 1 base at J, with 11 bases in the middle. CDR1 is LNHNV and CDR2 is YYDKDF in the germline V gene (reference sequence). The CDR3, as DNA: TGTGCCACCAGCAGAGATGCGCGAATGGGCACAGATACGCAGTATTTT. Translated, it gives CATSRDARMGTDTQYF.

The chain has TRBV9 and TRBJ1-3; maybe TRBD1 (5 bases). The V and J ends lost 4 bases and 3 bases respectively, with 11 bases between them. The CDR3 loop spans 14 amino acids. Germline CDR1 is SGDLS and CDR2 is YYNGEE. This CDR3 reads CASSLQGSGNTIYF. The DNA for the CDR3 is TGTGCCAGCAGCCTCCAGGGTAGTGGAAACACCATATATTTT.

The rearrangement uses TRBV7-2 and TRBJ1-2; TRBD1 agrees at 7 bases. The CDR3 contains 14 residues. Germline V gene sequence: CDR1 SGHTA, CDR2 FQGNSA. With 3 bases clipped from V and 4 bases from J, the junction kept 5 bases outside the gene matches. The CDR3 DNA sequence: TGTGCCAGCAGCTTCGACAGGGCCTCCTATGGCTACACCTTC. Translating it yields CASSFDRASYGYTF.

The V gene is TRBV27, the J gene TRBJ2-3; D is undetermined. Trimming took off 3 bases at V and 4 bases at J, with 8 bases between the two ends. The CDR3 loop spans 13 amino acids. Germline loops: CDR1 MNHEY, CDR2 SMNVEV (reference sequence). The chain's CDR3 is CASSFISADTQYF. Here the CDR3 DNA reads TGTGCCAGCAGTTTTATCTCCGCAGATACGCAGTATTTT.

The CDR3 DNA sequence: TGTGCCAGTAGTACTGGACAAAGCAATCAGCCCCAGCATTTT. It is translated as CASSTGQSNQPQHF. The chain combines TRBV19 with TRBJ1-5; possible D gene TRBD1, 5 bases. The CDR3 covers 14 residues. Trimming stripped 4 bases from V and 1 base from J, with 8 bases between. CDR1 LNHDA and CDR2 SQIVND come from the germline V gene (reference sequence). The complete variable domain, with remaining parts taken from reference TRBV19 and TRBJ1-5, reads DGGITQSPKYLFRKEGQNVTLSCEQNLNHDAMYWYRQDPGQGLRLIYYSQIVNDFQKGDIAEGYSVSREKKESFPLTVTSAQKNPTAFYLCASSTGQSNQPQHFGDGTRLSIL.

The chain recombines TRBV3-1 (or the pseudogene TRBV3-2) with TRBJ2-7; D perhaps matches TRBD2 (6 bases). Per germline, CDR1 LGHDT and CDR2 YNNKEL (reference sequence). The CDR3 extends over 14 amino acids. The ends were cut back, 3 bases at V and 4 bases at J, with 13 bases in the middle. The CDR3 is CASSQGGNWYEQYF. CDR3 DNA: TGTGCCAGCAGCCAGGGCGGGAATTGGTACGAGCAGTACTTC.

The genes are TRBV4-2 and TRBJ1-1; the D is unclear. The V and J ends lost 1 base and 5 bases respectively, with 11 bases between them. CDR1 LGHNA and CDR2 YNFKEQ come from the germline V gene. The CDR3 spans 14 residues. For the CDR3, the DNA is TGTGCCAGCAGCCAAGGTTCCGGGATAACTGAAGCTTTCTTT. Its protein product is CASSQGSGITEAFF.

This clone was picked up one time. The CDR3 DNA is TGTGCCAGTAGTATAGGGAGTTTTGGACAGACTGTTAATCAGCCCCAGCATTTT. Translation: CASSIGSFGQTVNQPQHF. V gene TRBV19 combines with J gene TRBJ1-5, with D possibly being TRBD1 (6 bases). V gave up 1 base and J gave up 4 bases, with 20 bases separating them. CDR3 length: 18 amino acids. Germline-derived CDR1 and CDR2 are LNHDA and SQIVND (reference sequence).

The V and J genes are TRBV10-3 and TRBJ1-4, with 10 bases matching TRBD1. The germline CDR1 and CDR2 sequences are ENHRY and SYGVKD. The CDR3 spans 14 residues. J was trimmed by 7 bases and V by 5 bases; bases with no gene match: 4. CDR3 sequence: CAISPTGGIEKLFF. As DNA, the CDR3 is TGTGCCATCAGTCCGACAGGGGGCATTGAAAAACTGTTTTTT.

This chain connects TRBV6-2 or TRBV6-3 to TRBJ1-5; no firm D call. Germline CDR1 reads MNHEY; CDR2 reads SVGEGT. The V end lost 2 bases, the J end lost 1 base, and 12 bases lay between the germline ends. The CDR3 sequence is 16 residues long. Here the CDR3 reads CASSYLWAVSNQPQHF. The CDR3 DNA is TGTGCCAGCAGTTACCTGTGGGCCGTAAGCAATCAGCCCCAGCATTTT.

V gene TRBV5-5 combines with J gene TRBJ1-4, with TRBD1 matching 8 bases. Looked up from germline, CDR1 is SGHKS and CDR2 is YYEKEE (reference sequence). The CDR3 runs 16 residues. The ends lost 0 bases at V and 5 bases at J; junction bases unmatched: 6. CDR3 nucleotides: TGTGCCAGCAGCTTGGGCGGGACAGGCCTAAATGAAAAACTGTTTTTT. This sequence encodes CASSLGGTGLNEKLFF. Combining the CDR3 with reference TRBV5-5 and TRBJ1-4 gives the whole variable domain DAGVTQSPTHLIKTRGQQVTLRCSPISGHKSVSWYQQVLGQGPQFIFQYYEKEERGRGNFPDRFSARQFPNYSSELNVNALLLGDSALYLCASSLGGTGLNEKLFFGSGTQLSVL.

The rearrangement uses TRBV23-1 and TRBJ1-3, with 8 bases fitting TRBD1. TRBV23-1 falls under the ORF class, with uncertain function. V was clipped by 11 bases and J by 2 bases; unmatched bases: 5. The CDR3 runs 13 residues. The CDR3 DNA reads as TGCGCCGTCACACAGGGGGCTGGAAACACCATATATTTT. The encoded protein is CAVTQGAGNTIYF.

The rearrangement uses TRBV6-2 or TRBV6-3 and TRBJ1-1; D may be TRBD1 (5 bases). The V and J ends lost 2 bases and 1 base respectively, with 11 bases between them. The CDR3 runs to 15 residues. Germline loops: CDR1 MNHEY, CDR2 SVGEGT. In DNA, the CDR3 is TGTGCCAGCAGTTACCCTAGGCAGGGGAACACTGAAGCTTTCTTT. Its translation: CASSYPRQGNTEAFF.